Reported below is one T cell receptor (beta chain). Germline CDR1 reads SGDLS; CDR2 reads YYNGEE. The CDR3 is 14 residues long. V was cut by 3 bases and J by 3 bases, with 9 bases left in between. This entry comes from a study of blood T cell repertoires in COVID-19. Study as a whole: PBMCs, B-cell-depleted T cells, or T cells provided the cDNA or gDNA that made up the material.

Participants were aged about 18 to 100 years, lived in around 22 US areas, and enrolled virtually. Generated by immunoSEQ multiplex PCR, the TCRdb table keeps only in-frame clones and is missing some. This table has approximately 65,000 clones, about four fifths appearing once. The receptor was derived from a middle-aged woman with acute COVID-19. Sequencing input: PBMCs or T cells enriched from blood (not recorded which). The chain employs TRBV9 and TRBJ2-2, with no clear D. As DNA, the CDR3 is TGTGCCAGCAGCGAAAGAAGCTACACCGGGGAGCTGTTTTTT. It specifies CASSERSYTGELFF.